Below are 31 T cell receptor beta chains sequenced from a single sample in a study of chemoradiotherapy in HPV16-positive cancers. Sequenced by immunoSEQ multiplex PCR; TCRdb stores in-frame clones only, minus some. The sample yields some 9,900 clones, about three quarters seen once. The specimen comprised tumor tissue, sampled from a patient who underwent chemoradiotherapy. The receptors were sampled from a human donor with HPV-associated anogenital cancer.

The chain is built from TRBV4-1 and TRBJ2-7; D gene unclear. The germline CDR1 and CDR2 sequences are MGHRA and YSYEKL. The CDR3 is 16 amino acids. V was clipped by 6 bases and J by 0 bases, with 18 bases between them. The CDR3 coding sequence is TGCGCCAGCAGTCACGACGCCTTGGAGAGCTCCTACGAGCAGTACTTC. Translating gives CASSHDALESSYEQYF.

In its sample, this clone was seen a few times. V and J are TRBV6-4 and TRBJ1-1; 8 bases are shared with TRBD1. J gave up 2 bases and V 6 bases, and 2 bases lay outside the gene matches. CDR1 and CDR2 from the germline V gene are MRHNA and SNTAGT. This CDR3 contains 13 residues. In nucleotides, the CDR3 is TGTGCCAGCAGGGACAGGGCCAACACTGAAGCTTTCTTT. This translates into CASRDRANTEAFF.

The chain employs TRBV9 and TRBJ2-1; the match to TRBD2 covers 11 bases. CDR1 SGDLS and CDR2 YYNGEE come from the germline V gene. V dropped 0 bases and J dropped 8; count of bases not matched to a gene: 4. The CDR3 has 15 amino acids. The CDR3 sequence is CASSVASGGTYEQFF. As DNA, the CDR3 is TGTGCCAGCAGCGTAGCTAGCGGGGGGACGTATGAGCAGTTCTTC.

The rearrangement links TRBV7-9 to TRBJ2-5; a possible D gene is TRBD2 (6 bases). V was trimmed by 2 bases and J by 3 bases, leaving 19 bases between them. This CDR3 region has 17 residues. Germline CDR1 and CDR2: SEHNR and FQNEAQ (reference sequence). Written as DNA, the CDR3 is TGTGCCAGCAGCTTAAACCACCTGGGACTCCGAAAAGAGACCCAGTACTTC. Translation: CASSLNHLGLRKETQYF. The complete variable domain, with remaining parts taken from reference TRBV7-9 and TRBJ2-5, reads DTGVSQNPRHKITKRGQNVTFRCDPISEHNRLYWYRQTLGQGPEFLTYFQNEAQLEKSRLLSDRFSAERPKGSFSTLEIQRTEQGDSAMYLCASSLNHLGLRKETQYFGPGTRLLVL.

The rearrangement joins TRBV4-1 to TRBJ1-2; D remains ambiguous. Germline V gene lookup returns CDR1 MGHRA and CDR2 YSYEKL. Trimming removed 4 bases at V and 4 bases at J, with 13 bases between. CDR3 length: 14 residues. In nucleotides, the CDR3 is TGCGCCAGCAGCCGGCCCGACGGAGCCTATGGCTACACCTTC. Translation: CASSRPDGAYGYTF.

In this sample, this clone turned up a few times. This sequence joins TRBV6-1 and TRBJ2-7; D uncertain. V was cut by 0 bases and J by 3 bases, with 9 bases left in between. Germline CDR1 is MNHNS and CDR2 is SASEGT. The CDR3 covers 14 residues. The DNA of the CDR3 is TGTGCCAGCAGTGAAGCGTCCGGTGGCTACGAGCAGTACTTC. It specifies CASSEASGGYEQYF.

The CDR3 coding sequence is TGTGCCAGCAGCTTGGGGCACGGGGGGTTGTCGAGTGGCTACACCTTC. Protein sequence: CASSLGHGGLSSGYTF. V is TRBV5-6 and J is TRBJ1-2; tentatively, D is TRBD1 (5 bases). Germline-derived CDR1 and CDR2 are SGHDT and YYEEEE. CDR3 size: 16 residues. V was pared by 0 bases and J by 7 bases, with 19 bases between.

This clone was seen only a few times. V gene TRBV27 combines with J gene TRBJ2-2; D tentatively reads TRBD1 or TRBD2 (6 bases each). The CDR3 length is 15 residues. Germline V CDR1 and CDR2: MNHEY, SMNVEV (reference sequence). Between the trimmed V and J ends, which lost 8 bases and 3 bases, there was a span of 16 bases. The CDR3 DNA follows: TGTGCCAGCCGGCGGGGTGACAGGTACACCGGGGAGCTGTTTTTT. Its protein product is CASRRGDRYTGELFF.

The genes are TRBV19 and TRBJ1-1; D unclear. Per germline, CDR1 LNHDA and CDR2 SQIVND (reference sequence). The CDR3 totals 14 residues. Trimming left V 3 bases short and J 6 bases short, with 14 bases between. The CDR3 is CASSMSGGSAEAFF. DNA for the CDR3: TGTGCCAGTAGTATGTCCGGTGGAAGCGCTGAAGCTTTCTTT.

This clone was counted a few times. This chain joins TRBV6-1 and TRBJ1-6; D gene ambiguous. Germline V CDR1 and CDR2: MNHNS, SASEGT. The CDR3 is made up of 16 amino acids. Trimming removed 1 base from V and 9 bases from J, with 16 bases in between. Written as DNA, the CDR3 is TGTGCCAGCAGTGAAGTAGGCAGTTCTTTGGGTTCACCCCTCCACTTT. Its translation is CASSEVGSSLGSPLHF.

This clone has only one observation. The gene calls are TRBV5-1 and TRBJ1-5; 9 nucleotides match TRBD1. J was trimmed by 4 bases and V by 4 bases; bases with no gene match: 6. Per the germline V gene, CDR1 is SGHRS and CDR2 is YFSETQ. The CDR3 spans 15 residues. DNA for the CDR3: TGCGCCAGCAGCACCGGGACAGGGCCTAATCAGCCCCAGCATTTT. Residues: CASSTGTGPNQPQHF.

The V call is TRBV12-5, the J call TRBJ2-3; 9 bases agree with TRBD2. The ends lost 1 base at V and 2 bases at J; junction bases unmatched: 4. The CDR3 contains 16 residues. The germline gives CDR1 LGHNT, CDR2 FRNRAP. The CDR3, as DNA: TGTGCTAGTGGTTTGGGGCTAGCGGGGTTCACAGATACGCAGTATTTT. This sequence encodes CASGLGLAGFTDTQYF.

The chain joins TRBV7-2 to TRBJ1-1; 7 nucleotides match TRBD1. The V gene end was trimmed by 6 bases and the J gene end by 1 base; junction bases not matched to a gene: 2. The CDR3 spans 13 residues. The germline CDR1 and CDR2 sequences are SGHTA and FQGNSA. The DNA for the CDR3 is TGTGCCAGCAGACAGGGGCCGAACACTGAAGCTTTCTTT. This sequence encodes CASRQGPNTEAFF.

The chain is built from TRBV2 and TRBJ1-5; D is unresolved. Germline assignment: CDR1 SNHLY and CDR2 FYNNEI. The ends were cut back, 6 bases at V and 10 bases at J, with 13 bases in the middle. CDR3 length equals 12 residues. The chain's CDR3 is CASRGSGDPQHF. The CDR3 DNA sequence: TGTGCCAGCAGGGGATCTGGCGACCCCCAGCATTTT.

CDR3 residues: CASSQRPPNSGGATDTQYF. The CDR3 DNA reads as TGTGCCAGCAGCCAACGACCCCCAAATAGCGGGGGGGCCACAGATACGCAGTATTTT. V usage is TRBV4-2 and J usage is TRBJ2-3, with 11 nucleotides matching TRBD2. Germline CDR1 reads LGHNA; CDR2 reads YNFKEQ. This CDR3 spans 19 amino acids. The junction had 12 bases not matched to a gene; V was cut back by 2 bases and J by 2 bases.

This clone was seen just once. The CDR3 DNA is TGTGCCAGCACCCGCGGCGGGGGTAGTGGAAACACCATATATTTT. As protein: CASTRGGGSGNTIYF. The chain is built from TRBV28 and TRBJ1-3; perhaps TRBD1 as D (5 bases). The germline V gene encodes CDR1 MDHEN and CDR2 SYDVKM. The CDR3 length is 15 residues. Trimming cost V 7 bases and J 3 bases, with 16 bases left between them.

The CDR3 DNA reads as TGCGCCAGCAGCCAATCCGACGGGGACAGGGGCGAGCAGTACTTC. As protein: CASSQSDGDRGEQYF. The chain employs TRBV4-1 and TRBJ2-7, with 10 nucleotides matching TRBD1. The CDR3 is 15 amino acids. The germline CDR1 and CDR2 sequences are MGHRA and YSYEKL. V trimming: 2 bases; J trimming: 6 bases; junction bases outside the gene matches: 7.

This sequence joins TRBV9 and TRBJ1-1; D unclear. The CDR3 consists of 11 residues. V lost 3 bases, J lost 4 bases, and 4 bases lay in between. Germline V lookup: CDR1 SGDLS, CDR2 YYNGEE. The CDR3 region is CASSEVTEAFF. DNA for the CDR3: TGTGCCAGCAGCGAGGTCACTGAAGCTTTCTTT.

The sample holds a few counts of this clone. The genes are TRBV18 and TRBJ2-1, with 8 bases that match TRBD2. V lost 2 bases and J lost 3; bases outside the gene matches: 3. The CDR3 is 15 amino acids. Germline V gene sequence: CDR1 KGHSH, CDR2 LQKENI. Here the CDR3 reads CASSPGSGGYNEQFF. The CDR3, as DNA: TGTGCCAGCTCACCAGGGAGCGGGGGCTACAATGAGCAGTTCTTC.

This clone is a singleton in its sample. This chain connects TRBV5-1 to TRBJ2-5, with 9 bases fitting TRBD1. Trimming removed 4 bases from V and 4 bases from J; junction bases left unmatched: 5. The CDR3 totals 14 residues. Germline lookup yields CDR1 SGHRS and CDR2 YFSETQ. The CDR3 DNA sequence: TGCGCCAGCAGCCCGGGACAGGGCCGAGAGACCCAGTACTTC. Protein product: CASSPGQGRETQYF.

The chain is built from TRBV4-1 and TRBJ1-4, with D unclear. Deletions cut 4 bases from V and 0 bases from J, with 6 bases between. The CDR3 is made up of 14 amino acids. Germline CDR1 reads MGHRA; CDR2 reads YSYEKL. CDR3 amino acids: CASSRQSTNEKLFF. The CDR3 DNA reads TGCGCCAGCAGCCGGCAATCAACTAATGAAAAACTGTTTTTT.

This chain uses TRBV18 with TRBJ1-2; D unclear. Germline CDR1 KGHSH, CDR2 LQKENI. V lost 3 bases, J lost 4 bases, and 9 bases lay in between. The CDR3 totals 13 residues. DNA of the CDR3: TGTGCCAGCTCACCGCGATCGATCTATGGCTACACCTTC. Its protein is CASSPRSIYGYTF.

The chain combines TRBV19 with TRBJ1-2; D remains unclear. Germline loops: CDR1 LNHDA, CDR2 SQIVND (reference sequence). The length of the CDR3 is 12 residues. Trimming took off 4 bases at V and 5 bases at J, with 8 bases between the two ends. The CDR3 protein is CASSRAGYGYTF. The CDR3 coding sequence is TGTGCCAGTAGTAGGGCTGGGTATGGCTACACCTTC.

The genes are TRBV2 and TRBJ1-2; D unclear. V lost 3 bases and J lost 1, with 18 bases in between. The CDR3 loop spans 17 amino acids. CDR1 is SNHLY and CDR2 is FYNNEI in the germline V gene. CDR3 bases: TGTGCCAGCAGTGAGAGCCTGGACGCGGACGGTAACTATGGCTACACCTTC. It specifies CASSESLDADGNYGYTF.

The genes are TRBV5-4 and TRBJ2-3; D call uncertain. The length of the CDR3 is 13 residues. In germline, CDR1 is SGHNT, CDR2 YYREEE (reference sequence). The V gene lost 2 bases and the J gene lost 0 bases, with 4 bases spanning the gap. CDR3 protein: CASSFDSTDTQYF. The CDR3 DNA reads TGTGCCAGCAGCTTTGACAGCACAGATACGCAGTATTTT. Filled out from reference TRBV5-4 and TRBJ2-3, the complete variable domain reads ETGVTQSPTHLIKTRGQQVTLRCSSQSGHNTVSWYQQALGQGPQFIFQYYREEENGRGNFPPRFSGLQFPNYSSELNVNALELDDSALYLCASSFDSTDTQYFGPGTRLTVL.

The chain employs TRBV27 and TRBJ1-2, with D perhaps TRBD1 (5 bases). Germline V CDR1 and CDR2: MNHEY, SMNVEV (reference sequence). The V and J ends lost 3 bases and 8 bases respectively, with 10 bases between them. There are 12 residues in the CDR3. The CDR3 nucleotides read TGTGCCAGCAGTTTTCCCGGGGGGGGCTACACCTTC. Translated: CASSFPGGGYTF.

The chain employs TRBV6-5 and TRBJ1-5; no clear D. This CDR3 region has 13 residues. Germline CDR1 and CDR2: MNHEY and SVGAGI. V lost 7 bases and J lost 10, with 17 bases in between. CDR3 in amino acids: CASTQRPGRPQHF. Written as DNA, the CDR3 is TGTGCCAGCACCCAACGACCGGGCCGCCCCCAGCATTTT.

The chain recombines TRBV7-2 with TRBJ2-3; D tentatively reads TRBD1 or TRBD2 (5 bases each). The V end was cut by 3 bases, the J end by 2 bases, with 9 bases between. The CDR3 runs 14 residues. Looked up from germline, CDR1 is SGHTA and CDR2 is FQGNSA. The CDR3 DNA reads TGTGCCAGCAGCTTGGGGGTTAACACAGATACGCAGTATTTT. This codes for CASSLGVNTDTQYF. The variable domain in full, with the rest retrieved from reference TRBV7-2 and TRBJ2-3, is GAGVSQSPSNKVTEKGKDVELRCDPISGHTALYWYRQSLGQGLEFLIYFQGNSAPDKSGLPSDRFSAERTGGSVSTLTIQRTQQEDSAVYLCASSLGVNTDTQYFGPGTRLTVL.

The rearrangement links TRBV29-1 to TRBJ2-1, with a possible D match to TRBD1 (6 bases). This CDR3 comprises 16 residues. The germline gives CDR1 SQVTM, CDR2 ANQGSEA. The V end was cut by 5 bases, the J end by 0 bases, with 17 bases between. The CDR3 DNA is TGCAGCGTTTACTCCGGAGACAGGAGCTCCTACAATGAGCAGTTCTTC. It codes for CSVYSGDRSSYNEQFF.

As concerns this clone: Germline and junction disagree at one end, which may indicate a read error. The chain uses TRBV27 and TRBJ2-3; 11 bases match TRBD1. Germline lookup yields CDR1 MNHEY and CDR2 SMNVEV (reference sequence). This CDR3 is built from 13 residues. The CDR3: CASGTGGEDTQYF. DNA for the CDR3: TGCGCCTCGGGGACAGGGGGAGAAGATACGCAGTATTTT.

The V and J genes are TRBV10-3 and TRBJ2-5, with 8 positions matching TRBD2. From germline, CDR1 is ENHRY and CDR2 SYGVKD. Trimming at V came to 0 bases and at J to 3 bases, leaving 6 bases not matched to a gene. This CDR3 contains 16 residues. CDR3 sequence reads: CAISESWRGDEETQYF. The CDR3 nucleotides read TGTGCCATCAGTGAGTCGTGGCGGGGGGACGAAGAGACCCAGTACTTC.